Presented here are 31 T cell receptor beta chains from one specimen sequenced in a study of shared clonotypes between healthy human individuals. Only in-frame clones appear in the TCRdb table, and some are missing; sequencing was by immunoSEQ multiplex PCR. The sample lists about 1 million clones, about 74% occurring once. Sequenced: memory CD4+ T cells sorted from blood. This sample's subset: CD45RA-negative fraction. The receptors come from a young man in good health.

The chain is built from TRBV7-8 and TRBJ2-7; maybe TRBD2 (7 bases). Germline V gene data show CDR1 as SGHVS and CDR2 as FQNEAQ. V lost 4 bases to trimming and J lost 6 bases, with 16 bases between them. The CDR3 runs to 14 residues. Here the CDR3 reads CASSSVRGGIEQYF. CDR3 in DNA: TGTGCCAGCAGCTCCGTAAGGGGGGGCATCGAGCAGTACTTC.

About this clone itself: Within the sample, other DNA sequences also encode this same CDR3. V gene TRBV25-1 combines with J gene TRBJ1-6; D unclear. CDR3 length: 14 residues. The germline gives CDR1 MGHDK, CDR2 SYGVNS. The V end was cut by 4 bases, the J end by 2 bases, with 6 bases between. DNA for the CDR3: TGTGCCAGCAGTGGGCAGGCCTATAATTCACCCCTCCACTTT. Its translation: CASSGQAYNSPLHF. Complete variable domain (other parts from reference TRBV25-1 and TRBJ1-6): EADIYQTPRYLVIGTGKKITLECSQTMGHDKMYWYQQDPGMELHLIHYSYGVNSTEKGDLSSESTVSRIRTEHFPLTLESARPSHTSQYLCASSGQAYNSPLHFGNGTRLTVT.

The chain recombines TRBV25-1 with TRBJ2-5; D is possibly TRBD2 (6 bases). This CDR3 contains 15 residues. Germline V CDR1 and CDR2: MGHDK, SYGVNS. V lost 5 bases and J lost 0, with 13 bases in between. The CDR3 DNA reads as TGTGCCAGCAGTAAAGGCGGGGACTACCAAGAGACCCAGTACTTC. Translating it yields CASSKGGDYQETQYF.

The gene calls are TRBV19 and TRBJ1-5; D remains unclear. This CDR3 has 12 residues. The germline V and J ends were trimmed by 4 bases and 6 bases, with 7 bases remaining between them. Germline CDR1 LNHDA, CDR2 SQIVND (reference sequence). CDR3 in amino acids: CASSTGLQPQHF. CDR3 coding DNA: TGTGCCAGTAGTACCGGTCTTCAGCCCCAGCATTTT.

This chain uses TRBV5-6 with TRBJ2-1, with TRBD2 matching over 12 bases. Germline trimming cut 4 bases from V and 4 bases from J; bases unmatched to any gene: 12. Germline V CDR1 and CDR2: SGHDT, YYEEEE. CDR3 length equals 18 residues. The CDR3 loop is CASSRSPASGRGYNEQFF. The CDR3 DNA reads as TGTGCCAGCAGCCGCTCCCCTGCTAGCGGGAGGGGGTACAATGAGCAGTTCTTC.

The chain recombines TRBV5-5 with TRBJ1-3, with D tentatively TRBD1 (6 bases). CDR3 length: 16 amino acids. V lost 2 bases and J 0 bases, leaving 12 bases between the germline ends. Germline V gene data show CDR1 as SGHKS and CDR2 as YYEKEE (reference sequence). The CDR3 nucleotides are TGTGCCAGCAGCTTACCGGACAGAGTCTCTGGAAACACCATATATTTT. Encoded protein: CASSLPDRVSGNTIYF. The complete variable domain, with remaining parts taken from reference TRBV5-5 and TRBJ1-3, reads DAGVTQSPTHLIKTRGQQVTLRCSPISGHKSVSWYQQVLGQGPQFIFQYYEKEERGRGNFPDRFSARQFPNYSSELNVNALLLGDSALYLCASSLPDRVSGNTIYFGEGSWLTVV.

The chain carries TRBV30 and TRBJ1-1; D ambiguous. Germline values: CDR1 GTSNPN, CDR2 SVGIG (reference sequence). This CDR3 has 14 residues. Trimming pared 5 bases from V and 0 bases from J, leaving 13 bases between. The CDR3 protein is CAWGGVPMNTEAFF. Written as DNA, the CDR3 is TGTGCCTGGGGTGGGGTCCCTATGAACACTGAAGCTTTCTTT. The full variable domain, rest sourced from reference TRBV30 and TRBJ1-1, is SQTIHQWPATLVQPVGSPLSLECTVEGTSNPNLYWYRQAAGRGLQLLFYSVGIGQISSEVPQNLSASRPQDRQFILSSKKLLLSDSGFYLCAWGGVPMNTEAFFGQGTRLTVV.

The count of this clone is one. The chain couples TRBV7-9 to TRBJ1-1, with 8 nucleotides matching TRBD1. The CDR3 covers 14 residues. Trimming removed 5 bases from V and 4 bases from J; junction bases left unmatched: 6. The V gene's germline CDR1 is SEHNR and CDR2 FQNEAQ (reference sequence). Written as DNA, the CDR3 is TGTGCCAGCAGCGCGGGACAGGATAGCACTGAAGCTTTCTTT. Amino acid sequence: CASSAGQDSTEAFF.

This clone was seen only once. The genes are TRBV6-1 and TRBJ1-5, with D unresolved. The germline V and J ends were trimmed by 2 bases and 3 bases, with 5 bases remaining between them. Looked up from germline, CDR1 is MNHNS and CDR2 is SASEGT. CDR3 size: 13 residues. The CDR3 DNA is TGTGCCAGCAGTGAAATACCCAATCAGCCCCAGCATTTT. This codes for CASSEIPNQPQHF.

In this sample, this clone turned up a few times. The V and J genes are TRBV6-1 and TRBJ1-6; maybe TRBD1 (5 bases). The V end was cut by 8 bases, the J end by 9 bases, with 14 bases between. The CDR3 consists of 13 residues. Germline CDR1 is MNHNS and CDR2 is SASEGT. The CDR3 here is CASPSGVGSPLHF. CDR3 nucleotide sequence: TGTGCCAGCCCTTCGGGGGTAGGTTCACCCCTCCACTTT.

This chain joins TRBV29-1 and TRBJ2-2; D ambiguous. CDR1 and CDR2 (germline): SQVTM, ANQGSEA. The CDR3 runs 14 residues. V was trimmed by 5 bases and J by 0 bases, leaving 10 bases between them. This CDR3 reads CSVPAWSNTGELFF. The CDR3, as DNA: TGCAGCGTTCCCGCTTGGTCGAACACCGGGGAGCTGTTTTTT.

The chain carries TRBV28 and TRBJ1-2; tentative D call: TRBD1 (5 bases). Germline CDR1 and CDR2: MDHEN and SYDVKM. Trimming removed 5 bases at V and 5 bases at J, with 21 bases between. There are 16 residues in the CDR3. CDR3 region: CASSDPGAPREYGYTF. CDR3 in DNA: TGTGCCAGCAGTGATCCCGGGGCCCCGAGAGAATATGGCTACACCTTC.

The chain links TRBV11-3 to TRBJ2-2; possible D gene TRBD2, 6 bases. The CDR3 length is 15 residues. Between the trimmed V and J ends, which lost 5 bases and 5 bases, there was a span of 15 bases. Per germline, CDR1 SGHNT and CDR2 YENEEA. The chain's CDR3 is CASSPTSTRTGELFF. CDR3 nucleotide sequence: TGTGCCAGCAGCCCTACTAGCACGAGGACCGGGGAGCTGTTTTTT.

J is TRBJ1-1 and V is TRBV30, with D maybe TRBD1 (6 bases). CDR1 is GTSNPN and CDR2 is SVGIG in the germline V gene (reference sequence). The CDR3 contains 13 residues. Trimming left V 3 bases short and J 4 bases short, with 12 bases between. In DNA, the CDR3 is TGTGCCTGGAGCGATAGGGGGGGCACTGAAGCTTTCTTT. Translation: CAWSDRGGTEAFF.

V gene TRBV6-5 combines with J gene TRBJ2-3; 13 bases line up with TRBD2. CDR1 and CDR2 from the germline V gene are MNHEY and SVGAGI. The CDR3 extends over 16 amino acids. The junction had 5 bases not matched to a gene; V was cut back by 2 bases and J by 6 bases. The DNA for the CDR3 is TGTGCCAGCAGTTACACTAGCGGGAGGGCCGGGGATACGCAGTATTTT. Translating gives CASSYTSGRAGDTQYF.

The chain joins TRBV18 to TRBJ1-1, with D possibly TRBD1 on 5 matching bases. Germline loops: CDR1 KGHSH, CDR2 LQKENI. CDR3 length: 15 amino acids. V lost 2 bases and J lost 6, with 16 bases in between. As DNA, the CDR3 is TGTGCCAGCTCACCAACAACGACAGTTTTCGCTGAAGCTTTCTTT. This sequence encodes CASSPTTTVFAEAFF.

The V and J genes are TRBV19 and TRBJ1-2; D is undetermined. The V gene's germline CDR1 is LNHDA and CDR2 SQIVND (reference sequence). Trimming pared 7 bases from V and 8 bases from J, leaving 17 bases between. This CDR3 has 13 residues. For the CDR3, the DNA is TGTGCCAGTACCCCCCGGAACTTTAGGGGCTACACCTTC. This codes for CASTPRNFRGYTF. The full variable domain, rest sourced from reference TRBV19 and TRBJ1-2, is DGGITQSPKYLFRKEGQNVTLSCEQNLNHDAMYWYRQDPGQGLRLIYYSQIVNDFQKGDIAEGYSVSREKKESFPLTVTSAQKNPTAFYLCASTPRNFRGYTFGSGTRLTVV.

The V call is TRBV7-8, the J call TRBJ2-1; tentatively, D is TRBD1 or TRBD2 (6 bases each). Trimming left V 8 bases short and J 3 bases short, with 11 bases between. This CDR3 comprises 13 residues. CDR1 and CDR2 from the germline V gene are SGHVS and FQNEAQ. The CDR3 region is CASSGGLYNEQFF. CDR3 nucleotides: TGTGCCAGCTCCGGGGGCCTCTACAATGAGCAGTTCTTC.

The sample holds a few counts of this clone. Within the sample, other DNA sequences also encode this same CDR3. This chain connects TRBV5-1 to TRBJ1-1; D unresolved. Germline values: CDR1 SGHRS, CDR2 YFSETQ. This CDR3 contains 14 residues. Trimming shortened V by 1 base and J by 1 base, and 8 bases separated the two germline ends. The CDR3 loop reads CASSLSPGNTEAFF. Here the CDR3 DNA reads TGCGCCAGCAGCTTGTCTCCAGGGAACACTGAAGCTTTCTTT.

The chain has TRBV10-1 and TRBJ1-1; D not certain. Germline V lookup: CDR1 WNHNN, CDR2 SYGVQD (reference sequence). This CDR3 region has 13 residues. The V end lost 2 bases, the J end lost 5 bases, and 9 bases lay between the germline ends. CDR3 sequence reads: CASSEGQVTEAFF. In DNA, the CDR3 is TGCGCCAGCAGTGAGGGTCAGGTAACTGAAGCTTTCTTT.

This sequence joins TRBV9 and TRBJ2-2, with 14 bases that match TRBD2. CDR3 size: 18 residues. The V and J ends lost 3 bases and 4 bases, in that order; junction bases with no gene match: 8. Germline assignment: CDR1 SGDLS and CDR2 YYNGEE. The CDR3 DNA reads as TGTGCCAGCAGCGCAACGACTAGCGGGGGGGTTGGCACCGGGGAGCTGTTTTTT. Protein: CASSATTSGGVGTGELFF.

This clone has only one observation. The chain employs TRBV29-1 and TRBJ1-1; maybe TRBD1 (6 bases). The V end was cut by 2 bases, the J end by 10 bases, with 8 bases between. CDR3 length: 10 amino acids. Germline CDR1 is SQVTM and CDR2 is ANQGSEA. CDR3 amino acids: CSVEKGGAFF. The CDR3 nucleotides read TGCAGCGTTGAAAAGGGGGGAGCTTTCTTT.

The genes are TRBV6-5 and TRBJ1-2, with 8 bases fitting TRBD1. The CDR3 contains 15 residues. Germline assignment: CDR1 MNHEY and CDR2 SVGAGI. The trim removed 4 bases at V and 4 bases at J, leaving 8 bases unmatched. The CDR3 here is CASSSRRGLGYGYTF. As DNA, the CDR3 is TGTGCCAGCAGTTCCCGCAGGGGGCTGGGCTATGGCTACACCTTC.

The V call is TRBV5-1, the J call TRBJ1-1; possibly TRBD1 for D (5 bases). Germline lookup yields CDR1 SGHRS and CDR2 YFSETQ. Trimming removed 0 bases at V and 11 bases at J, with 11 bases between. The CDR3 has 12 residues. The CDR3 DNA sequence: TGCGCCAGCAGCTTGGATTTGGGGGTTGCTTTCTTT. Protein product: CASSLDLGVAFF.

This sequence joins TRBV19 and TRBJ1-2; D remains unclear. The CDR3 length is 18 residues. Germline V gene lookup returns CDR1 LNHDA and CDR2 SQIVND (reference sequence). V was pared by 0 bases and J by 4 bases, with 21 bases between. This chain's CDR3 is CASSIDGLPQRRTYGYTF. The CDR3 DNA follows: TGTGCCAGTAGTATAGATGGTCTCCCACAACGCAGGACCTATGGCTACACCTTC.

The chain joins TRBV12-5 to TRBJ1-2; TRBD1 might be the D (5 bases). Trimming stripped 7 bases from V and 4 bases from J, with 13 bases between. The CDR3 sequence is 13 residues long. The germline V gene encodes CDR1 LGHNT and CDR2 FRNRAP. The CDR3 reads CASVSGFGYGYTF. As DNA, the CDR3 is TGTGCTAGTGTTTCAGGGTTCGGCTATGGCTACACCTTC.

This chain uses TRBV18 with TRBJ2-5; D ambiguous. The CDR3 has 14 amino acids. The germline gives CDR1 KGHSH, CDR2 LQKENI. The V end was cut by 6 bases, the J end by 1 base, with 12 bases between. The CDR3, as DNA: TGTGCCAGCTCCCTCGGAAGGGCCCAAGAGACCCAGTACTTC. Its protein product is CASSLGRAQETQYF.

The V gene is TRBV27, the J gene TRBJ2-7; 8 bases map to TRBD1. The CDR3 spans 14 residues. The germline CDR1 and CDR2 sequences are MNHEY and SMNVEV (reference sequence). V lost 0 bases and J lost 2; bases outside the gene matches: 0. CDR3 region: CASSLSDRAYEQYF. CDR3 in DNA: TGTGCCAGCAGTTTATCGGACAGGGCCTACGAGCAGTACTTC.

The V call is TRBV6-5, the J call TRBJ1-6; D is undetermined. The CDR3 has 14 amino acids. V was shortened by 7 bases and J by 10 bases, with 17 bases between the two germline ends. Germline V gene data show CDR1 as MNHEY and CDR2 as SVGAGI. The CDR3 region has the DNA TGTGCCAGCAATATGGCGGGGATGAAGTCACCCCTCCACTTT. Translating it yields CASNMAGMKSPLHF.

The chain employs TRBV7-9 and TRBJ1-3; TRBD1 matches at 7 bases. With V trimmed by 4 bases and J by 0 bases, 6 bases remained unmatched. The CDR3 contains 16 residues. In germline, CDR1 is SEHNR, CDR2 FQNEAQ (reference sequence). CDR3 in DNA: TGTGCCAGCAGCTCGGACAGGTCAAGCTCTGGAAACACCATATATTTT. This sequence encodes CASSSDRSSSGNTIYF.

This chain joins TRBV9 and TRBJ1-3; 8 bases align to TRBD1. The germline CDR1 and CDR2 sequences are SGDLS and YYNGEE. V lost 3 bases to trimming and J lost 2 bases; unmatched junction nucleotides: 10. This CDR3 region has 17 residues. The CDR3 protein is CASSDGDRGITGNTIYF. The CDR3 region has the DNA TGTGCCAGCAGCGACGGTGACAGGGGAATAACTGGAAACACCATATATTTT.